This TCR beta chain was documented in a study of regulatory T cells in long-lasting Graves disease. General study findings and limits: Among persistent patients, a larger number of public clonotypes were shared (approximately 3,000) than among newly diagnosed patients (about 970).

V dropped 0 bases and J dropped 8 bases, with 5 bases sitting between them. CDR1 is SGHDT, CDR2 YYEEEE, per germline. CDR3 size: 11 residues. Time point described: newly diagnosed GD, antithyroid drugs for less than 3 months. RNA extracted from PBMCs served as the sequencing template. With iRepertoire HTBI primers and Arm-PCR of CDR3 regions, TCR beta libraries were built. One entry per CDR3 protein, called by TCRdb with MiXCR from the multiplex PCR reads. The data hold about 200,000 distinct CDR3 sequences, with roughly 20% observed a single time. This clonotype was detected many times. Its antigen is undetermined. The sample also formed part of further work on T cells in Graves' hyperthyroidism and ophthalmopathy.

This clonotype was obtained from a woman between 25 and 40 years old with Graves disease. Sequencing was performed on peripheral blood mononuclear cells (PBMCs), taken at new diagnosis, from a patient treated with antithyroid drugs. The rearrangement joins TRBV5-6 to TRBJ1-2, with D uncertain. CDR3 sequence reads: CASSLGEGYTF. CDR3 DNA sequence: TGTGCCAGCAGCTTGGGGGAGGGCTACACCTTC.